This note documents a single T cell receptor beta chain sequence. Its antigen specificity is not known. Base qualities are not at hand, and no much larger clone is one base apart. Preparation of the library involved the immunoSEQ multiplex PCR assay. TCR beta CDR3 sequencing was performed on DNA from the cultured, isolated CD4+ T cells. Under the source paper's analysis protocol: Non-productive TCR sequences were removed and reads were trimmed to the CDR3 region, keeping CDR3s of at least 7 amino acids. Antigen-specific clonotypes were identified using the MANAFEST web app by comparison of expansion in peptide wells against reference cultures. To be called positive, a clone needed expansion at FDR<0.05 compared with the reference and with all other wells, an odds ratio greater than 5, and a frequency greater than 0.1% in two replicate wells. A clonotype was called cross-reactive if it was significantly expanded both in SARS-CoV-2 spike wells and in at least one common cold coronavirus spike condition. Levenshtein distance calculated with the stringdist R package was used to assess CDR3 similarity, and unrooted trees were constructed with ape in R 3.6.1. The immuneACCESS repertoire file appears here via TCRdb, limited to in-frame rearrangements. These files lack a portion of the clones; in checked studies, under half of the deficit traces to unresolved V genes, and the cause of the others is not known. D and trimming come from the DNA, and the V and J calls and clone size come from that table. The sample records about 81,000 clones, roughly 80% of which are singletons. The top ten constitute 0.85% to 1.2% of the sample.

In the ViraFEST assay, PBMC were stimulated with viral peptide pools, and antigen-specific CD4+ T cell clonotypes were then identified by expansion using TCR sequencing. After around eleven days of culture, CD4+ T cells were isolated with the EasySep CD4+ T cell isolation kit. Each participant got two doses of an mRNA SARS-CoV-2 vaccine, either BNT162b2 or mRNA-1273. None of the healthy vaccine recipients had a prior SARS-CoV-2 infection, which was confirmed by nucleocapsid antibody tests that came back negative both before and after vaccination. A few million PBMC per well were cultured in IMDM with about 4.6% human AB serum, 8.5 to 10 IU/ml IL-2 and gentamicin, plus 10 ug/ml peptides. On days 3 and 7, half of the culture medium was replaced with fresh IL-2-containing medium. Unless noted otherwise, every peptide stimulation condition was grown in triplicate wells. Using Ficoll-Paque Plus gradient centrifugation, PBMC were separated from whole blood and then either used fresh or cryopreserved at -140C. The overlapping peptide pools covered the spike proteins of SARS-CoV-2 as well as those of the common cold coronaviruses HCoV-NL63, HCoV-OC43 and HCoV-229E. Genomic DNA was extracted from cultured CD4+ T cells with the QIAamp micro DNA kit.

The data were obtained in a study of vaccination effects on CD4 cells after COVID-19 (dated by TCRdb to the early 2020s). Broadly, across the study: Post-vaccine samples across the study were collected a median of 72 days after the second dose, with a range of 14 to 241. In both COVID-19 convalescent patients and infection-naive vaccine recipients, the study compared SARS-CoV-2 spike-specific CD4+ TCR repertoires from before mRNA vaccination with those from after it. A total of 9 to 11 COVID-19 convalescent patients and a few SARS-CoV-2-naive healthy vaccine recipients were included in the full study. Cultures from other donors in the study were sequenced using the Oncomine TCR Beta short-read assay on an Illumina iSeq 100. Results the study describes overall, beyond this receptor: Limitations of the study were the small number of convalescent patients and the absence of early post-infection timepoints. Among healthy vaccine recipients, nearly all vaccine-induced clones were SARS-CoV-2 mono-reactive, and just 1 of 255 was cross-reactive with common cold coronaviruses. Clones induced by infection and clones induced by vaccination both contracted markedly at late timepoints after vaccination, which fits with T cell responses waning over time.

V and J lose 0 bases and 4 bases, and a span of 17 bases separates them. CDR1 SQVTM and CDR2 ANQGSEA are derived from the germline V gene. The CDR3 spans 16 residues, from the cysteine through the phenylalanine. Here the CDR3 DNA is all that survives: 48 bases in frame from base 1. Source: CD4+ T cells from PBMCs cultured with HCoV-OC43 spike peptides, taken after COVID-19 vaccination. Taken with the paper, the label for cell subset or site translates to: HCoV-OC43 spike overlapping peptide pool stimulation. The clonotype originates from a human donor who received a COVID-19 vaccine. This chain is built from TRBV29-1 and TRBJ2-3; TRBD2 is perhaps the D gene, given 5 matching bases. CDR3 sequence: CSVEEVGSFWSDTQYF. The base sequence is TGCAGCGTTGAAGAAGTGGGGAGTTTTTGGTCAGATACGCAGTATTTT.